One sample yielded the 3 T cell receptor beta chains listed below, sequenced in a study of blood T cell repertoires in COVID-19. This table comes from immunoSEQ multiplex PCR, and its TCRdb copy is limited to in-frame clones, with some not included. The data contain 100,000 or so clones, around 83% of them singletons. Sequenced sample: peripheral blood. The receptors were gathered from a woman in her sixties or seventies in a cohort sampled during active or convalescent COVID-19.

The CDR3 loop reads CASSPGGAGNEKLFF. The CDR3 coding sequence is TGTGCCAGCAGCCCCGGAGGGGCCGGTAATGAAAAACTGTTTTTT. The genes are TRBV7-9 and TRBJ1-4; maybe TRBD1 (5 bases). The CDR3 spans 15 residues. Per the germline V gene, CDR1 is SEHNR and CDR2 is FQNEAQ (reference sequence). Trimming left V 5 bases short and J 4 bases short, with 14 bases between.

The chain links TRBV7-2 to TRBJ2-1; 8 bases are shared with TRBD2. The trim removed 5 bases at V and 6 bases at J, leaving 12 bases unmatched. CDR1 is SGHTA, CDR2 FQGNSA, per germline. The CDR3 consists of 16 residues. In nucleotides, the CDR3 is TGTGCCAGCAGCCAGCTGCGAGGGACTAGGCCCAATGAGCAGTTCTTC. Its translation: CASSQLRGTRPNEQFF.

V is TRBV18 and J is TRBJ1-5; perhaps TRBD1 as D (5 bases). This CDR3 has 16 residues. Germline CDR1 KGHSH, CDR2 LQKENI. V was trimmed by 3 bases and J by 0 bases, leaving 12 bases between them. CDR3 residues: CASSPGQPNSNQPQHF. DNA for the CDR3: TGTGCCAGCTCACCGGGGCAGCCCAATAGCAATCAGCCCCAGCATTTT.